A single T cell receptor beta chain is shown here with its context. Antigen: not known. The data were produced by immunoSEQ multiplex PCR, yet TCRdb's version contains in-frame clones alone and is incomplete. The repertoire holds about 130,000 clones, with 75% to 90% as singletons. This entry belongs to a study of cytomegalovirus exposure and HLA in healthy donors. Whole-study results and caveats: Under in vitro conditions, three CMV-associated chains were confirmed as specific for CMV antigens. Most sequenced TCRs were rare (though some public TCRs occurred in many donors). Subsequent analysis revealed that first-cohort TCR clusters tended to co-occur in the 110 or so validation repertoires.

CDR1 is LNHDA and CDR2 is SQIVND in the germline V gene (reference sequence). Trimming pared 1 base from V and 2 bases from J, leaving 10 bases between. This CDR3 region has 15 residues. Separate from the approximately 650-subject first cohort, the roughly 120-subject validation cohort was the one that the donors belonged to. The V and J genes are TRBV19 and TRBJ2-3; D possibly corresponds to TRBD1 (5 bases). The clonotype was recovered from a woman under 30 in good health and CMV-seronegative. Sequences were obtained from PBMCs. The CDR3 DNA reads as TGTGCCAGTAGTATAGGACAGCCGGACACAGATACGCAGTATTTT. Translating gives CASSIGQPDTDTQYF.